The 29 T cell receptor beta chains below come from one sample, sequenced in a study of T cells in localized non-small cell lung cancer. Using immunoSEQ multiplex PCR, the repertoire was profiled, and TCRdb retains in-frame clones only, with some absent. The sample records under 55,000 clones, roughly nine tenths being singletons. The sequencing used PBMCs, collected before any cancer treatment. The receptors shown here come from a woman between 35 and 70 years old with stage II lung adenocarcinoma.

The rearrangement links TRBV27 to TRBJ2-3; tentative D call: TRBD2 (6 bases). The CDR3 totals 16 residues. Deletions cut 2 bases from V and 2 bases from J, with 14 bases between. The germline V gene encodes CDR1 MNHEY and CDR2 SMNVEV (reference sequence). CDR3 nucleotides: TGTGCCAGCAGTTTAAGGCGGAGGGAACCCACAGATACGCAGTATTTT. Protein: CASSLRRREPTDTQYF.

This clone was seen once. The rearrangement joins TRBV5-1 to TRBJ2-1; a weak D match, TRBD1 (5 bases). V was cut by 10 bases and J by 5 bases, with 10 bases left in between. The CDR3 spans 11 residues. Germline CDR1 and CDR2: SGHRS and YFSETQ. CDR3 sequence: CASGNNNEQFF. The CDR3 DNA follows: TGCGCCTCAGGGAACAACAATGAGCAGTTCTTC. Full variable domain (outside the CDR3, taken from reference TRBV5-1 and TRBJ2-1): KAGVTQTPRYLIKTRGQQVTLSCSPISGHRSVSWYQQTPGQGLQFLFEYFSETQRNKGNFPGRFSGRQFSNSRSEMNVSTLELGDSALYLCASGNNNEQFFGPGTRLTVL.

The chain employs TRBV6-5 and TRBJ1-4, with 7 bases matching TRBD1. The V gene's germline CDR1 is MNHEY and CDR2 SVGAGI. V trimming: 2 bases; J trimming: 6 bases; junction bases outside the gene matches: 9. This CDR3 is built from 16 residues. For the CDR3, the DNA is TGTGCCAGCAGTTACGACGACAGGGAAGAGGATGAAAAACTGTTTTTT. Protein product: CASSYDDREEDEKLFF.

J is TRBJ2-7 and V is TRBV19, with 16 bases matching TRBD2. The V gene end was trimmed by 6 bases and the J gene end by 7 bases; junction bases not matched to a gene: 6. Germline loops: CDR1 LNHDA, CDR2 SQIVND (reference sequence). The CDR3 consists of 15 residues. The CDR3 region is CASRGTSGRADEQYF. CDR3 in DNA: TGTGCCAGTAGGGGGACTAGCGGGAGGGCCGATGAGCAGTACTTC.

The V and J genes are TRBV5-1 and TRBJ2-7, with D hard to call. The germline gives CDR1 SGHRS, CDR2 YFSETQ. V lost 0 bases, J lost 2 bases, and 9 bases lay in between. CDR3 length equals 14 residues. The CDR3 DNA reads as TGCGCCAGCAGCTTGGGCGGCAGCCCCTACGAGCAGTACTTC. Translated, it gives CASSLGGSPYEQYF.

The chain joins TRBV2 to TRBJ1-3, with 8 nucleotides matching TRBD1. Germline V gene lookup returns CDR1 SNHLY and CDR2 FYNNEI. The CDR3 runs 16 residues. V lost 5 bases, J lost 2 bases, and 8 bases stayed unmatched. The CDR3 DNA reads as TGTGCCAGCAGTCAAAATGGACAGGGAACTGGAAACACCATATATTTT. This codes for CASSQNGQGTGNTIYF.

This clone was seen just once. The chain combines TRBV6-5 with TRBJ1-2; 8 nucleotides line up with TRBD1. This CDR3 is 14 amino acids long. CDR1 and CDR2 (germline): MNHEY, SVGAGI. Unmatched junction bases numbered 5, after V lost 5 bases and J lost 3 bases. The DNA for the CDR3 is TGTGCCAGCAGTAGGGGACAGGCGGACTATGGCTACACCTTC. It specifies CASSRGQADYGYTF.

A word on this clone: The same CDR3 also results from other DNA sequences found in this sample. This chain joins TRBV9 and TRBJ2-7; D gene uncertain. The V gene's germline CDR1 is SGDLS and CDR2 YYNGEE. The CDR3 spans 13 residues. The V end was cut by 0 bases, the J end by 0 bases, with 4 bases between. CDR3 coding DNA: TGTGCCAGCAGCGTAGGGGGCTCCTACGAGCAGTACTTC. Its protein product is CASSVGGSYEQYF.

Written as DNA, the CDR3 is TGTGCCACCGCCGGGGCTTGGGATGAGCAGTTCTTC. Protein product: CATAGAWDEQFF. The rearrangement uses TRBV27 and TRBJ2-1; D tentatively reads TRBD1 or TRBD2 (5 bases each). Trimming cost V 10 bases and J 8 bases, with 15 bases left between them. This CDR3 comprises 12 residues. Germline assignment: CDR1 MNHEY and CDR2 SMNVEV (reference sequence).

The V and J genes are TRBV29-1 and TRBJ1-4; D not certain. Germline CDR1 is SQVTM and CDR2 is ANQGSEA. There are 14 residues in the CDR3. With 6 bases removed from V and 7 bases from J, the gap between germline ends came to 18 bases. The CDR3 sequence is CSVRAPTRGEKLFF. The DNA of the CDR3 is TGCAGCGTCCGTGCTCCGACCCGGGGTGAAAAACTGTTTTTT.

The V gene is TRBV2, the J gene TRBJ2-3, with D possibly being TRBD1 (6 bases). Germline V gene lookup returns CDR1 SNHLY and CDR2 FYNNEI. Between the trimmed V and J ends, which lost 7 bases and 5 bases, there was a span of 13 bases. The CDR3 is 13 residues long. The CDR3 protein is CASIREGGDTQYF. In DNA form, the CDR3 reads TGTGCCAGCATAAGGGAAGGGGGAGATACGCAGTATTTT.

This chain links TRBV20-1 with TRBJ2-1; D is uncertain. V was clipped by 1 base and J by 6 bases, with 4 bases between them. CDR3 size: 11 residues. The V gene's germline CDR1 is DFQATT and CDR2 SNEGSKA (reference sequence). The CDR3 DNA reads as TGCAGTGCTAGAGTCGGCAATGAGCAGTTCTTC. Protein product: CSARVGNEQFF.

The CDR3 sequence: CASSGRADGQVTQYF. CDR3 nucleotide sequence: TGTGCCAGCAGTGGAAGGGCGGACGGCCAGGTAACCCAGTACTTC. The V gene is TRBV2, the J gene TRBJ2-5, with unresolved D. This CDR3 has 15 residues. Germline V CDR1 and CDR2: SNHLY, FYNNEI. The ends were cut back, 4 bases at V and 8 bases at J, with 20 bases in the middle.

The V and J genes are TRBV5-4 and TRBJ2-7; 10 bases match TRBD2. CDR3 size: 14 residues. With V trimmed by 0 bases and J by 6 bases, 3 bases remained unmatched. CDR1 and CDR2 (germline): SGHNT, YYREEE (reference sequence). CDR3 residues: CASSLVASGSEQYF. The CDR3 region has the DNA TGTGCCAGCAGCTTGGTAGCTAGCGGGAGCGAGCAGTACTTC.

This clone was seen only once. The gene calls are TRBV7-9 and TRBJ1-1; D is unclear. V lost 5 bases to trimming and J lost 0 bases, with 7 bases between them. CDR3 length: 13 amino acids. Germline lookup yields CDR1 SEHNR and CDR2 FQNEAQ (reference sequence). The CDR3 sequence: CASSETMNTEAFF. The DNA of the CDR3 is TGTGCCAGCAGCGAAACCATGAACACTGAAGCTTTCTTT.

The rearrangement links TRBV19 to TRBJ2-2, with TRBD1 identical over 9 bases. The V gene's germline CDR1 is LNHDA and CDR2 SQIVND (reference sequence). The junction had 5 bases not matched to a gene; V was cut back by 5 bases and J by 4 bases. The CDR3 spans 15 residues. The CDR3 bases are TGTGCCAGTAGTCTTGGGGACAGGGCCACCGGGGAGCTGTTTTTT. Translating gives CASSLGDRATGELFF.

The gene calls are TRBV27 and TRBJ2-7, with D perhaps matching TRBD2 (5 bases). Germline CDR1 and CDR2: MNHEY and SMNVEV (reference sequence). The CDR3 spans 13 residues. The V gene lost 6 bases and the J gene lost 3 bases, with 12 bases spanning the gap. The CDR3 bases are TGTGCCAGCAGCTCGACGGGGATCTACGAGCAGTACTTC. This translates into CASSSTGIYEQYF.

The chain couples TRBV25-1 to TRBJ1-2; 8 bases fit TRBD1. CDR1 is MGHDK and CDR2 is SYGVNS in the germline V gene. J lost 3 bases, V lost 6 bases, and 6 bases had no gene match. The length of the CDR3 is 14 residues. The CDR3, as DNA: TGTGCCAGCAGCCCCAGGGGGCTAGACTATGGCTACACCTTC. Its protein is CASSPRGLDYGYTF.

This clone appeared a single time. V and J are TRBV28 and TRBJ2-7; unclear D gene. CDR1 is MDHEN and CDR2 is SYDVKM in the germline V gene. This CDR3 is built from 12 residues. The germline V and J ends were trimmed by 10 bases and 0 bases, with 10 bases remaining between them. Here the CDR3 DNA reads TGTGCCACCACTCCCAACTCCTACGAGCAGTACTTC. Translation gives CATTPNSYEQYF.

The V gene is TRBV5-1, the J gene TRBJ2-7; D is perhaps TRBD2 (5 bases). There are 15 residues in the CDR3. Germline CDR1 is SGHRS and CDR2 is YFSETQ. Trimming took 4 bases from V and 1 from J, leaving 15 bases between them. Here the CDR3 reads CASSLLSTGSYEQYF. As DNA, the CDR3 is TGCGCCAGCAGCCTCCTCTCCACGGGGTCCTACGAGCAGTACTTC. The whole variable domain, filled in from reference TRBV5-1 and TRBJ2-7, reads KAGVTQTPRYLIKTRGQQVTLSCSPISGHRSVSWYQQTPGQGLQFLFEYFSETQRNKGNFPGRFSGRQFSNSRSEMNVSTLELGDSALYLCASSLLSTGSYEQYFGPGTRLTVT.

This chain joins TRBV6-6 and TRBJ2-1; 9 bases are a match to TRBD2. The ends lost 2 bases at V and 8 bases at J; junction bases unmatched: 4. CDR3 length: 14 amino acids. The germline gives CDR1 MNHNY, CDR2 SVGAGI (reference sequence). CDR3 region: CASSYGSGRDEQFF. Written as DNA, the CDR3 is TGTGCCAGCAGTTACGGTAGCGGGAGAGATGAGCAGTTCTTC.

The chain joins TRBV5-1 to TRBJ2-6; D might be TRBD1 (6 bases). V dropped 0 bases and J dropped 1 base, with 11 bases sitting between them. This CDR3 comprises 17 residues. Germline V gene sequence: CDR1 SGHRS, CDR2 YFSETQ. The CDR3 is CASSLGQAYSGANVLTF. The CDR3 nucleotides read TGCGCCAGCAGCTTGGGACAGGCTTATTCTGGGGCCAACGTCCTGACTTTC.

The rearrangement uses TRBV10-1 and TRBJ1-2; D is unclear. The CDR3 spans 13 residues. Germline CDR1 WNHNN, CDR2 SYGVQD (reference sequence). Trimming took 6 bases from V and 5 from J, leaving 13 bases between them. CDR3 nucleotides: TGCGCCAGCAGAGACGGGGTCGCGTATGGCTACACCTTC. It specifies CASRDGVAYGYTF.

The chain links TRBV28 to TRBJ1-3, with D hard to call. This CDR3 is 10 amino acids long. In germline, CDR1 is MDHEN, CDR2 SYDVKM. Trimming shortened V by 10 bases and J by 8 bases, and 9 bases separated the two germline ends. The CDR3 DNA reads as TGTGCCACCCGAAGGTACACCATATATTTT. Translating gives CATRRYTIYF.

The gene calls are TRBV28 and TRBJ2-3; 11 nucleotides line up with TRBD2. This CDR3 comprises 15 residues. Per germline, CDR1 MDHEN and CDR2 SYDVKM. Trimming cost V 5 bases and J 4 bases; bases outside gene matches: 5. The CDR3 DNA sequence: TGTGCCAGCAGTGTCGGGACTAGCGGCGCAGATACGCAGTATTTT. Translation: CASSVGTSGADTQYF.

The chain uses TRBV18 and TRBJ1-2; 10 nucleotides agree with TRBD1. The CDR3 is 19 residues long. The J segment lost 0 bases and the V segment lost 3 bases, leaving 13 bases of the junction unmatched. Per germline, CDR1 KGHSH and CDR2 LQKENI. This CDR3 reads CASSPTPPGQGPSNYGYTF. Written as DNA, the CDR3 is TGTGCCAGCTCACCGACCCCACCGGGACAGGGGCCCTCTAACTATGGCTACACCTTC.

The DNA of the CDR3 is TGTGCCAGCAGCTTAGGACTAGCGGGATTACGGGAGCTGTTTTTT. Protein: CASSLGLAGLRELFF. This sequence joins TRBV11-2 and TRBJ2-2; 11 bases line up with TRBD2. The CDR3 length is 15 residues. Germline trimming cut 1 base from V and 9 bases from J; bases unmatched to any gene: 4. From germline, CDR1 is SGHAT and CDR2 FQNNGV.

V usage is TRBV5-1 and J usage is TRBJ2-5, with a possible D match to TRBD1 (5 bases). Germline V gene lookup returns CDR1 SGHRS and CDR2 YFSETQ. The V end lost 0 bases, the J end lost 4 bases, and 10 bases lay between the germline ends. This CDR3 spans 14 amino acids. The CDR3 sequence: CASSLEAGLETQYF. Written as DNA, the CDR3 is TGCGCCAGCAGCTTGGAGGCAGGGTTAGAGACCCAGTACTTC. Variable domain in full (rest from reference TRBV5-1 and TRBJ2-5): KAGVTQTPRYLIKTRGQQVTLSCSPISGHRSVSWYQQTPGQGLQFLFEYFSETQRNKGNFPGRFSGRQFSNSRSEMNVSTLELGDSALYLCASSLEAGLETQYFGPGTRLLVL.

The V call is TRBV11-2, the J call TRBJ2-5; D gene unclear. V lost 5 bases and J 1 base, leaving 14 bases between the germline ends. The V gene's germline CDR1 is SGHAT and CDR2 FQNNGV. This CDR3 has 15 amino acids. In nucleotides, the CDR3 is TGTGCCAGCAGCCTAAATATGGGCATCCAAGAGACCCAGTACTTC. Amino acids: CASSLNMGIQETQYF.